The 29 T cell receptor beta chains below were found in one sample sequenced in a study of T cell responses to AZD1222 COVID-19 vaccine. Using immunoSEQ multiplex PCR, the repertoire was profiled, and TCRdb retains in-frame clones only, with some absent. Found here are about 77,000 clones, approximately 92% of them singletons; the top ten hold around 4.5%. Sample: peripheral blood, taken 28 days after the second AZD1222 dose. All receptors come from an adult who received the AZD1222 COVID-19 vaccine.

The rearrangement uses TRBV9 and TRBJ2-4, with D possibly TRBD2 on 6 matching bases. Trimming cost V 3 bases and J 10 bases, with 17 bases left between them. Germline V CDR1 and CDR2: SGDLS, YYNGEE. The CDR3 is 14 amino acids. The CDR3 nucleotides are TGTGCCAGCAGCGGATCCGGGACTTATTCAATTCAGTACTTC. Translated: CASSGSGTYSIQYF.

The rearrangement joins TRBV27 to TRBJ2-7, with 11 bases identical to TRBD1. The CDR3 totals 14 residues. Germline V lookup: CDR1 MNHEY, CDR2 SMNVEV (reference sequence). Trimming took 2 bases from V and 5 from J; bases not matched to a gene: 2. The CDR3: CASSLGQGAHEQYF. Here the CDR3 DNA reads TGTGCCAGCAGTTTAGGACAGGGGGCCCACGAGCAGTACTTC.

This chain links TRBV9 with TRBJ1-1; D uncertain. V lost 2 bases, J lost 1 base, and 9 bases lay in between. This CDR3 has 14 residues. Germline CDR1 reads SGDLS; CDR2 reads YYNGEE. CDR3 protein: CASSVGGWNTEAFF. The CDR3 DNA is TGTGCCAGCAGCGTGGGTGGGTGGAACACTGAAGCTTTCTTT.

The CDR3 DNA reads TGTGCCAGTAAAGCGGGACAGAACACTGAAGCTTTCTTT. The encoded protein is CASKAGQNTEAFF. This chain connects TRBV18 to TRBJ1-1, with D possibly being TRBD1 (6 bases). The CDR3 has 13 amino acids. Germline V gene data show CDR1 as KGHSH and CDR2 as LQKENI. With 9 bases removed from V and 1 base from J, the gap between germline ends came to 12 bases.

V gene TRBV4-1 combines with J gene TRBJ2-3; maybe TRBD1 (5 bases). The germline V gene encodes CDR1 MGHRA and CDR2 YSYEKL. The CDR3 consists of 14 residues. V lost 3 bases and J 2 bases, leaving 9 bases between the germline ends. This chain's CDR3 is CASSQEGATDTQYF. In DNA, the CDR3 is TGCGCCAGCAGCCAGGAAGGGGCCACAGATACGCAGTATTTT.

The gene calls are TRBV15 and TRBJ2-2, with D perhaps given as TRBD1 or TRBD2 (5 bases each). The V gene's germline CDR1 is LNHNV and CDR2 YYDKDF (reference sequence). The CDR3 is made up of 15 amino acids. V lost 1 base and J lost 2, with 8 bases in between. CDR3 loop: CATSRAGRNTGELFF. The CDR3 region has the DNA TGTGCCACCAGCAGAGCAGGGAGAAACACCGGGGAGCTGTTTTTT.

The chain joins TRBV29-1 to TRBJ1-4; D perhaps matches TRBD1 (6 bases). CDR3 size: 11 residues. Germline assignment: CDR1 SQVTM and CDR2 ANQGSEA. Trimming left V 3 bases short and J 8 bases short, with 7 bases between. The CDR3 bases are TGCAGCGTTGAGAGGGGGGAAAAACTGTTTTTT. Protein sequence: CSVERGEKLFF.

The chain uses TRBV7-9 and TRBJ1-2; 8 bases agree with TRBD1. The J segment lost 0 bases and the V segment lost 3 bases, leaving 3 bases of the junction unmatched. CDR1 is SEHNR, CDR2 FQNEAQ, per germline (reference sequence). This CDR3 has 15 residues. The CDR3 DNA is TGTGCCAGCAGCTTCGACAGGGGAGCTAACTATGGCTACACCTTC. Residues: CASSFDRGANYGYTF.

The CDR3 protein is CAWNPGQVDWPLHF. The CDR3 nucleotides are TGTGCCTGGAATCCGGGACAGGTCGACTGGCCCCTCCACTTT. The chain joins TRBV30 to TRBJ1-6; 8 nucleotides match TRBD1. The CDR3 is 14 amino acids. V lost 4 bases, J lost 13 bases, and 12 bases stayed unmatched. The germline gives CDR1 GTSNPN, CDR2 SVGIG (reference sequence).

This clone was seen only once. The chain is built from TRBV10-3 and TRBJ2-7; unclear D gene. The CDR3 has 11 amino acids. Germline V CDR1 and CDR2: ENHRY, SYGVKD. Trimming left V 6 bases short and J 6 bases short, with 9 bases between. The CDR3 DNA reads as TGTGCCATCAGGGATGTCCTCGAGCAGTACTTC. It is translated as CAIRDVLEQYF.

The chain couples TRBV6-4 to TRBJ2-7; the match to TRBD1 covers 7 bases. Per the germline V gene, CDR1 is MRHNA and CDR2 is SNTAGT. This CDR3 comprises 15 residues. J was trimmed by 3 bases and V by 0 bases; bases with no gene match: 5. CDR3 bases: TGTGCCAGCAGTGACTCAAGGGGGCCATGCTACGAGCAGTACTTC. Its protein product is CASSDSRGPCYEQYF.

The J gene is TRBJ1-1, the V gene TRBV7-9; a possible D gene is TRBD1 (6 bases). Germline loops: CDR1 SEHNR, CDR2 FQNEAQ (reference sequence). The CDR3 extends over 15 amino acids. V lost 4 bases and J 4 bases, leaving 16 bases between the germline ends. The CDR3 sequence is CASSSSGVRVTEAFF. CDR3 nucleotides: TGTGCCAGCAGCTCCTCAGGGGTTCGGGTCACTGAAGCTTTCTTT.

The gene calls are TRBV5-4 and TRBJ2-7; TRBD2 aligns across 8 bases. The CDR3 totals 15 residues. In germline, CDR1 is SGHNT, CDR2 YYREEE (reference sequence). V shed 6 bases, J shed 6 bases, and the junction held 14 bases outside the gene matches. In DNA, the CDR3 is TGTGCCAGCAAGAATACCGGGACTAGTTCGGGCGAGCAGTACTTC. This translates into CASKNTGTSSGEQYF.

The sample holds one count of this clone. V and J are TRBV2 and TRBJ2-2; a possible D gene is TRBD2 (7 bases). Trimming shortened V by 1 base and J by 4 bases, and 10 bases separated the two germline ends. The CDR3 covers 15 residues. In germline, CDR1 is SNHLY, CDR2 FYNNEI. This CDR3 is CASSEERDTTGELFF. CDR3 nucleotide sequence: TGTGCCAGCAGTGAAGAGCGGGACACCACCGGGGAGCTGTTTTTT.

Comment on this clone: The junction shows a germline mismatch at one end, possibly a read error. The chain combines TRBV29-1 with TRBJ2-5; D is possibly TRBD1 or TRBD2 (5 bases each). The CDR3 sequence is 8 residues long. Germline V gene sequence: CDR1 SQVTM, CDR2 ANQGSEA. The chain's CDR3 is CSVETGHF. CDR3 bases: TGCAGCGTTGAAACGGGGCACTTC.

V usage is TRBV23-1 and J usage is TRBJ1-1, with D tentatively TRBD1 (6 bases). TRBV23-1 counts as an open reading frame of uncertain function. V lost 3 bases and J lost 0, with 17 bases in between. CDR3 length: 17 residues. The DNA for the CDR3 is TGCGCCAGCAGTCACCTCCGAGGACAGCCCTTGAACACTGAAGCTTTCTTT. Its protein product is CASSHLRGQPLNTEAFF.

This clone was counted once. This chain joins TRBV5-5 and TRBJ1-1; perhaps TRBD1 as D (5 bases). This CDR3 spans 15 amino acids. CDR1 is SGHKS and CDR2 is YYEKEE in the germline V gene (reference sequence). V was trimmed by 2 bases and J by 1 base, leaving 12 bases between them. CDR3 DNA: TGTGCCAGCAGCTTCGTGCAGGGAGGGAACACTGAAGCTTTCTTT. Its protein product is CASSFVQGGNTEAFF. Filled out from reference TRBV5-5 and TRBJ1-1, the complete variable domain reads DAGVTQSPTHLIKTRGQQVTLRCSPISGHKSVSWYQQVLGQGPQFIFQYYEKEERGRGNFPDRFSARQFPNYSSELNVNALLLGDSALYLCASSFVQGGNTEAFFGQGTRLTVV.

This chain links TRBV5-6 with TRBJ1-5; D uncertain. The CDR3 is 17 amino acids. Trimming removed 2 bases from V and 3 bases from J, with 18 bases in between. CDR1 is SGHDT, CDR2 YYEEEE, per germline. CDR3 DNA: TGTGCCAGCAGCTTATCGGCCGGGTTTACCCCCAATCAGCCCCAGCATTTT. Protein sequence: CASSLSAGFTPNQPQHF.

The chain couples TRBV7-9 to TRBJ2-3, with D possibly TRBD2 on 5 matching bases. V lost 5 bases and J lost 14, with 20 bases in between. Germline-derived CDR1 and CDR2 are SEHNR and FQNEAQ (reference sequence). The CDR3 is 13 amino acids. The CDR3 protein is CASSPGVARGLYF. CDR3 DNA: TGTGCCAGCAGCCCTGGTGTTGCACGAGGGTTGTATTTT.

The chain employs TRBV30 and TRBJ2-3; 8 nucleotides agree with TRBD1. The CDR3 consists of 15 residues. J lost 3 bases, V lost 4 bases, and 9 bases had no gene match. Germline V gene lookup returns CDR1 GTSNPN and CDR2 SVGIG (reference sequence). The CDR3 nucleotides are TGTGCCTGGAAGGGGGTCAGGGGGCGGACAGATACGCAGTATTTT. Amino acid sequence: CAWKGVRGRTDTQYF.

V gene TRBV5-5 combines with J gene TRBJ2-5, with 7 nucleotides matching TRBD1. Germline V gene lookup returns CDR1 SGHKS and CDR2 YYEKEE (reference sequence). J lost 0 bases, V lost 1 base, and 3 bases had no gene match. The CDR3 spans 15 residues. The CDR3 coding sequence is TGTGCCAGCAGCTTGCCGGGGACAGACCAAGAGACCCAGTACTTC. Protein: CASSLPGTDQETQYF.

This sequence joins TRBV9 and TRBJ2-2; 11 bases agree with TRBD2. The V gene's germline CDR1 is SGDLS and CDR2 YYNGEE. The CDR3 runs to 15 residues. V trimming: 1 base; J trimming: 7 bases; junction bases outside the gene matches: 3. The CDR3 loop reads CASSVKLAGVGELFF. CDR3 DNA: TGTGCCAGCAGCGTAAAACTAGCGGGAGTCGGGGAGCTGTTTTTT. Filled out from reference TRBV9 and TRBJ2-2, the complete variable domain reads DSGVTQTPKHLITATGQRVTLRCSPRSGDLSVYWYQQSLDQGLQFLIQYYNGEERAKGNILERFSAQQFPDLHSELNLSSLELGDSALYFCASSVKLAGVGELFFGEGSRLTVL.

The J gene is TRBJ2-3, the V gene TRBV6-5; TRBD2 might be the D (6 bases). Trimming left V 5 bases short and J 5 bases short, with 14 bases between. Germline assignment: CDR1 MNHEY and CDR2 SVGAGI. CDR3 length: 14 amino acids. CDR3 sequence reads: CASSTGGGRDTQYF. Here the CDR3 DNA reads TGTGCCAGCAGTACCGGGGGTGGTCGAGATACGCAGTATTTT.

J is TRBJ2-1 and V is TRBV5-6; 9 bases align to TRBD2. J was trimmed by 13 bases and V by 2 bases; bases with no gene match: 10. CDR1 and CDR2 from the germline V gene are SGHDT and YYEEEE. This CDR3 region has 14 residues. The CDR3 is CASSFGAGTSLQFF. The CDR3 DNA is TGTGCCAGCAGCTTTGGGGCCGGGACTAGCCTTCAGTTCTTC. Full variable domain (missing parts from reference TRBV5-6 and TRBJ2-1): DAGVTQSPTHLIKTRGQQVTLRCSPKSGHDTVSWYQQALGQGPQFIFQYYEEEERQRGNFPDRFSGHQFPNYSSELNVNALLLGDSALYLCASSFGAGTSLQFFGPGTRLTVL.

The chain links TRBV6-5 to TRBJ1-5; D possibly corresponds to TRBD1 (5 bases). Trimming removed 6 bases at V and 0 bases at J, with 9 bases between. The V gene's germline CDR1 is MNHEY and CDR2 SVGAGI. The CDR3 loop spans 14 amino acids. CDR3 region: CASRRTLSNQPQHF. CDR3 in DNA: TGTGCCAGCAGAAGGACACTTAGCAATCAGCCCCAGCATTTT.

The chain joins TRBV5-1 to TRBJ2-3; 11 bases agree with TRBD2. The junction had 2 bases not matched to a gene; V was cut back by 0 bases and J by 2 bases. The CDR3 has 16 amino acids. Germline CDR1 SGHRS, CDR2 YFSETQ. Here the CDR3 reads CASSLASGGPTDTQYF. As DNA, the CDR3 is TGCGCCAGCAGCTTGGCTAGCGGGGGGCCCACAGATACGCAGTATTTT.

V is TRBV4-1 and J is TRBJ1-3, with TRBD1 matching over 8 bases. Germline values: CDR1 MGHRA, CDR2 YSYEKL. The CDR3 extends over 17 amino acids. With 3 bases clipped from V and 3 bases from J, the junction kept 10 bases outside the gene matches. The DNA of the CDR3 is TGCGCCAGCAGCCACGATCAGGGGGCGTTTGATGGAAACACCATATATTTT. Translated, it gives CASSHDQGAFDGNTIYF.

This clone is medium-sized within its sample. This chain links TRBV5-8 with TRBJ2-4, with TRBD1 identical over 7 bases. The V gene's germline CDR1 is SGHTS and CDR2 YDEGEE. The J segment lost 0 bases and the V segment lost 4 bases, leaving 7 bases of the junction unmatched. The CDR3 is 16 amino acids. The CDR3 coding sequence is TGTGCCAGCAGCCCGGGACAGACCTTAGCCAAAAACATTCAGTACTTC. It specifies CASSPGQTLAKNIQYF.

CDR3 DNA: TGTGCCATCAGTCTCCAGGGGGGGGTTCAGCCCCAGCATTTT. Its translation: CAISLQGGVQPQHF. The rearrangement links TRBV10-3 to TRBJ1-5, with TRBD1 matching 7 bases. From germline, CDR1 is ENHRY and CDR2 SYGVKD. The CDR3 consists of 14 residues. With 5 bases clipped from V and 6 bases from J, the junction kept 7 bases outside the gene matches.